Shown below are 14 T cell receptor beta chains from a single sample sequenced in a study of T-cell reconstitution after alpha-beta-depleted transplantation in children (dated by TCRdb to the mid-2010s). Reading the label with the study, this specimen's treatment or condition is: allogeneic hematopoietic cell transplantation with graft depleted of TCRalphabeta T cells and CD19 B cells. The library was prepared using PCR. TCRdb names Illumina HiSeq 2500 as the instrument used. TCR libraries were prepared with molecular barcoding, using unique molecular identifiers to normalize TCRbeta repertoire quantification. TCRdb reprocessing: public reads trimmed at Q25 with fastp, clones called with MiXCR, in-frame beta chains kept. Duplicate CDR3 protein sequences are folded into a single record with the most common DNA and genes. The sample profile shows about a million distinct CDR3 sequences; 25% to 30% of them were found once. The top ten constitute approximately 30% of the sample.

Sequenced material: PBMCs, mostly from graft donor cells, taken 360 days after TCRalphabeta/CD19-depleted stem cell transplant. These receptors were collected from a boy younger than two who had a stem cell transplant for SCID, so the T cells may come from the graft donor.

This clonotype was seen a few times. The V call is TRBV4-1, the J call TRBJ1-1; tentative D call: TRBD1 (5 bases). Germline values: CDR1 MGHRA, CDR2 YSYEKL. V was shortened by 0 bases and J by 5 bases, with 13 bases between the two germline ends. The CDR3 covers 15 residues. This chain's CDR3 is CASSQDGQGRTEAFF. DNA for the CDR3: TGCGCCAGCAGCCAAGATGGGCAGGGTAGGACTGAAGCTTTCTTT.

The chain links TRBV7-2 to TRBJ2-3, with unresolved D. Germline V gives CDR1 SGHTA, CDR2 FQGNSA. V shed 6 bases and J shed 4 bases, with 11 bases lying between them. This CDR3 comprises 13 residues. CDR3 nucleotides: TGTGCCAGCAGTCCCTATGGGGCAGATACGCAGTATTTT. It is translated as CASSPYGADTQYF.

This clonotype appeared a few times. The V call is TRBV15, the J call TRBJ1-1, with D hard to call. Deletions cut 2 bases from V and 7 bases from J, with 14 bases between. Germline V gives CDR1 LNHNV, CDR2 YYDKDF (reference sequence). The CDR3 is 14 amino acids. In DNA, the CDR3 is TGTGCCACCAGCAGAACGAGCGGCGGGTTTGAAGCTTTCTTT. This encodes CATSRTSGGFEAFF.

This chain connects TRBV6-2 or TRBV6-3 to TRBJ2-2; a weak D match, TRBD1 (6 bases). The germline CDR1 and CDR2 sequences are MNHEY and SVGEGT. This CDR3 is 16 amino acids long. V gave up 4 bases and J gave up 4 bases, with 16 bases separating them. The CDR3 DNA sequence: TGTGCCAGCAGTTTCCGCTTCAGGGGTACCACCGGGGAGCTGTTTTTT. Translated, it gives CASSFRFRGTTGELFF.

The chain uses TRBV4-2 and TRBJ2-2; possibly TRBD1 or TRBD2 for D (6 bases each). Trimming removed 1 base at V and 2 bases at J, with 8 bases between. CDR1 and CDR2 from the germline V gene are LGHNA and YNFKEQ. The CDR3 totals 15 residues. The CDR3 protein is CASSQGGANTGELFF. Here the CDR3 DNA reads TGTGCCAGCAGCCAAGGGGGGGCTAACACCGGGGAGCTGTTTTTT.

The chain employs TRBV12-3 or TRBV12-4 and TRBJ1-1; D is ambiguous. V was trimmed by 7 bases and J by 7 bases, leaving 13 bases between them. The CDR3 sequence is 12 residues long. This CDR3 is CASTLNPFEAFF. The CDR3 DNA sequence: TGTGCCAGCACCCTAAATCCTTTTGAAGCTTTCTTT.

This clonotype was recorded a few times. V is TRBV3-1 and J is TRBJ1-6; no definite D call. The V end lost 0 bases, the J end lost 8 bases, and 14 bases lay between the germline ends. This CDR3 is 16 amino acids long. Germline V lookup: CDR1 LGHDT, CDR2 YNNKEL (reference sequence). The CDR3 region is CASSQDDLVRDSPLHF. DNA for the CDR3: TGTGCCAGCAGCCAAGATGATCTGGTTCGGGATTCACCCCTCCACTTT.

In this sample, this clonotype turned up many times. The chain carries TRBV4-1 and TRBJ2-5; D gene ambiguous. V lost 5 bases, J lost 10 bases, and 20 bases lay in between. This CDR3 is built from 14 residues. Germline values: CDR1 MGHRA, CDR2 YSYEKL. The CDR3 region has the DNA TGCGCCAGCAGCTCTTGGACGGGCCCAAAGGACCAGTACTTC. Amino acid sequence: CASSSWTGPKDQYF.

This clonotype was observed a handful of times. This chain uses TRBV20-1 with TRBJ2-7, with D unclear. CDR1 DFQATT and CDR2 SNEGSKA come from the germline V gene (reference sequence). The CDR3 covers 13 residues. V was cut by 8 bases and J by 2 bases, with 16 bases left in between. CDR3 residues: CSLRRAPTYEQYF. The CDR3 region has the DNA TGCAGTCTCCGAAGGGCGCCCACCTACGAGCAGTACTTC.

The table lists this clonotype with a few counts. The chain has TRBV12-3 or TRBV12-4 and TRBJ2-5, with D unclear. The CDR3 spans 13 residues. Trimming pared 8 bases from V and 1 base from J, leaving 11 bases between. CDR3 sequence reads: CASRVDFQETQYF. The CDR3 nucleotides read TGTGCCAGCCGAGTCGACTTCCAAGAGACCCAGTACTTC.

The chain combines TRBV5-1 with TRBJ1-1; 8 nucleotides agree with TRBD1. Germline V gene lookup returns CDR1 SGHRS and CDR2 YFSETQ. The V segment lost 2 bases and the J segment 5 bases; nucleotides outside the gene matches: 11. The CDR3 is 16 amino acids. CDR3 protein: CASSLPRTGSGTEAFF. CDR3 coding DNA: TGCGCCAGCAGCTTACCTCGGACAGGGAGTGGGACTGAAGCTTTCTTT.

This clonotype came up a few times. V usage is TRBV7-9 and J usage is TRBJ2-1; the D is unclear. The CDR3 is made up of 13 amino acids. V gave up 5 bases and J gave up 15 bases, with 20 bases separating them. Germline CDR1 is SEHNR and CDR2 is FQNEAQ (reference sequence). CDR3 in DNA: TGTGCCAGCAGCCCGAGTAGTGGGCAGGCCTTGTTCTTC. Translated, it gives CASSPSSGQALFF.

This chain connects TRBV23-1 to TRBJ2-1, with D possibly being TRBD2 (5 bases). TRBV23-1 is reported as an ORF; its role is uncertain. Trimming took off 3 bases at V and 5 bases at J, with 11 bases between the two ends. The CDR3 covers 14 residues. As DNA, the CDR3 is TGCGCCAGCAGTCAGGAAGCGGCAGACAATGAGCAGTTCTTC. This gives the protein CASSQEAADNEQFF.

J is TRBJ2-5 and V is TRBV6-1, with no clear D. This CDR3 is 14 amino acids long. Germline CDR1 MNHNS, CDR2 SASEGT. V shed 8 bases and J shed 2 bases, with 15 bases lying between them. In DNA form, the CDR3 reads TGTGCCAGCCGAACTTCCGGGCAACAAGAGACCCAGTACTTC. Residues: CASRTSGQQETQYF.